The 18 T cell receptor beta chains below come from one sample, sequenced in a study of blood T cell repertoires in COVID-19 (dated by TCRdb to about 2020). The method was the immunoSEQ multiplex PCR assay. Here the immuneACCESS table is served through TCRdb, limited to in-frame sequences with V and J called. Missing clones are a known gap in these copies; in checked studies unresolved V genes cover under half, and the rest lacks a known reason. The sample records hundreds of thousands of clones, about nine tenths of which are singletons. The ten largest clones take up 3.5% to 4% of the sample. The sequencing sample was made of PBMCs or T cells enriched from blood (not recorded which). Receptor source: a woman in her twenties or thirties with acute COVID-19.

The chain combines TRBV28 with TRBJ1-2; a weak D match, TRBD1 (5 bases). Trimming removed 2 bases from V and 6 bases from J, with 10 bases in between. Germline assignment: CDR1 MDHEN and CDR2 SYDVKM. CDR3 size: 13 residues. CDR3: CASSLQGTNGYTF. Written as DNA, the CDR3 is TGTGCCAGCAGTTTACAGGGAACGAATGGCTACACCTTC.

This clone has only one observation. The rearrangement joins TRBV19 to TRBJ1-1; possibly TRBD1 for D (5 bases). V shed 4 bases and J shed 5 bases, with 17 bases lying between them. The CDR3 is made up of 15 amino acids. Germline CDR1 and CDR2: LNHDA and SQIVND (reference sequence). CDR3 nucleotides: TGTGCCAGTAGTACCCCCGGGGGTTTCAGGACTGAAGCTTTCTTT. It encodes CASSTPGGFRTEAFF. The full variable domain, completed using reference TRBV19 and TRBJ1-1, is DGGITQSPKYLFRKEGQNVTLSCEQNLNHDAMYWYRQDPGQGLRLIYYSQIVNDFQKGDIAEGYSVSREKKESFPLTVTSAQKNPTAFYLCASSTPGGFRTEAFFGQGTRLTVV.

The chain is built from TRBV19 and TRBJ1-5; 7 bases are a match to TRBD1. Germline-derived CDR1 and CDR2 are LNHDA and SQIVND (reference sequence). The CDR3 totals 16 residues. Trimming took 7 bases from V and 2 from J; bases not matched to a gene: 11. The CDR3 reads CASTNQGDMGNQPQHF. The DNA for the CDR3 is TGTGCCAGTACCAATCAGGGGGATATGGGCAATCAGCCCCAGCATTTT.

J is TRBJ2-7 and V is TRBV6-5, with 11 bases that match TRBD2. The junction had 5 bases not matched to a gene; V was cut back by 0 bases and J by 7 bases. Per the germline V gene, CDR1 is MNHEY and CDR2 is SVGAGI. This CDR3 has 15 residues. CDR3 sequence: CASSYSSGGAREQYF. The CDR3 DNA sequence: TGTGCCAGCAGTTACTCTAGCGGGGGGGCTCGGGAGCAGTACTTC.

The chain links TRBV9 to TRBJ1-1, with a tentative D call TRBD1 (5 bases). Germline CDR1 SGDLS, CDR2 YYNGEE. V was pared by 3 bases and J by 3 bases, with 15 bases between. The CDR3 loop spans 15 amino acids. CDR3 residues: CASSDLRAGDTEAFF. The DNA for the CDR3 is TGTGCCAGCAGCGACCTCAGGGCGGGGGACACTGAAGCTTTCTTT.

The V and J genes are TRBV4-3 and TRBJ1-3; 10 bases line up with TRBD1. Germline loops: CDR1 LGHNA, CDR2 YSLEER. V lost 0 bases and J lost 9; bases outside the gene matches: 8. The CDR3 extends over 16 amino acids. The CDR3 coding sequence is TGCGCCAGCAGCCAAGATAGCTGGGGGACAGGGGTCACCATATATTTT. Protein product: CASSQDSWGTGVTIYF.

Only a few counts were recorded for this clone. The chain is built from TRBV11-2 and TRBJ2-1, with TRBD2 matching over 16 bases. The CDR3 consists of 18 residues. From germline, CDR1 is SGHAT and CDR2 FQNNGV. The junction had 8 bases not matched to a gene; V was cut back by 1 base and J by 8 bases. The CDR3 region is CASSLAVRGLAGGDEQFF. DNA for the CDR3: TGTGCCAGCAGCTTAGCGGTGAGGGGACTAGCGGGAGGGGATGAGCAGTTCTTC. The entire variable domain, with the rest obtained from reference TRBV11-2 and TRBJ2-1, is as follows: EAGVAQSPRYKIIEKRQSVAFWCNPISGHATLYWYQQILGQGPKLLIQFQNNGVVDDSQLPKDRFSAERLKGVDSTLKIQPAKLEDSAVYLCASSLAVRGLAGGDEQFFGPGTRLTVL.

This chain links TRBV6-2 or TRBV6-3 with TRBJ2-1; 10 nucleotides agree with TRBD1. The CDR3 spans 16 residues. The V gene end was trimmed by 6 bases and the J gene end by 7 bases; junction bases not matched to a gene: 12. In germline, CDR1 is MNHEY, CDR2 SVGEGT. In nucleotides, the CDR3 is TGTGCCAGCAGCGAACCGGGACAGGGGATCAGGAATGAGCAGTTCTTC. It encodes CASSEPGQGIRNEQFF.

The table lists this clone with a few counts. V usage is TRBV7-3 and J usage is TRBJ2-7; 8 bases line up with TRBD2. V gave up 3 bases and J gave up 1 base; unmatched junction bases: 5. Germline CDR1 is SGHTA and CDR2 is FQGTGA. The CDR3 has 15 residues. CDR3 sequence: CASSFIAGTSYEQYF. Here the CDR3 DNA reads TGTGCCAGCAGCTTTATAGCGGGGACGTCCTACGAGCAGTACTTC.

The chain combines TRBV5-1 with TRBJ2-7; D unresolved. The V end was cut by 0 bases, the J end by 2 bases, with 9 bases between. This CDR3 is built from 14 residues. CDR1 and CDR2 from the germline V gene are SGHRS and YFSETQ. CDR3 DNA: TGCGCCAGCAGCTTGGATACATTCGCCTACGAGCAGTACTTC. Translation gives CASSLDTFAYEQYF.

Only one count was recorded for this clone. V usage is TRBV30 and J usage is TRBJ1-1; no clear D. The V gene lost 4 bases and the J gene lost 6 bases, with 12 bases spanning the gap. CDR1 and CDR2 from the germline V gene are GTSNPN and SVGIG (reference sequence). The CDR3 sequence is 12 residues long. In DNA form, the CDR3 reads TGTGCCTGGACGCAGGAAGGTCCTGAAGCTTTCTTT. Protein: CAWTQEGPEAFF.

The rearrangement links TRBV19 to TRBJ1-5; 11 bases map to TRBD1. V lost 3 bases and J lost 5; bases outside the gene matches: 0. The CDR3 runs to 14 residues. In germline, CDR1 is LNHDA, CDR2 SQIVND (reference sequence). The CDR3 sequence is CASSMDRGHQPQHF. In DNA, the CDR3 is TGTGCCAGTAGTATGGACAGGGGGCATCAGCCCCAGCATTTT.

The chain joins TRBV29-1 to TRBJ2-7, with D possibly matching TRBD1 (5 bases). Germline V gene sequence: CDR1 SQVTM, CDR2 ANQGSEA. V dropped 4 bases and J dropped 1 base, with 14 bases sitting between them. The CDR3 is made up of 14 amino acids. CDR3 protein: CSVVGWQGSYEQYF. The CDR3 coding sequence is TGCAGCGTTGTAGGGTGGCAGGGATCCTACGAGCAGTACTTC.

Note on this clone: Other DNA sequences in this specimen translate into the identical CDR3. This chain uses TRBV7-9 with TRBJ2-5, with 9 bases lining up with TRBD1. Germline trimming cut 5 bases from V and 1 base from J; bases unmatched to any gene: 5. The CDR3 spans 15 residues. Germline V lookup: CDR1 SEHNR, CDR2 FQNEAQ (reference sequence). The CDR3 DNA follows: TGTGCCAGCAGCCTGAGACAGGGGGTCCAAGAGACCCAGTACTTC. Its translation: CASSLRQGVQETQYF.

The chain is built from TRBV12-3 or TRBV12-4 and TRBJ1-6; a weak D match, TRBD1 (5 bases). V dropped 2 bases and J dropped 13 bases, with 12 bases sitting between them. The CDR3 has 13 residues. The CDR3 loop is CASSLREGTPLHF. Here the CDR3 DNA reads TGTGCCAGCAGTTTAAGGGAGGGGACGCCCCTCCACTTT.

V usage is TRBV7-8 and J usage is TRBJ2-7, with D possibly TRBD1 on 6 matching bases. The CDR3 is 14 residues long. Per the germline V gene, CDR1 is SGHVS and CDR2 is FQNEAQ. Trimming removed 2 bases from V and 8 bases from J, with 16 bases in between. CDR3 region: CASSLQQNRVKQYF. DNA of the CDR3: TGTGCCAGCAGCTTACAACAAAACAGGGTGAAGCAGTACTTC.

V is TRBV5-1 and J is TRBJ2-2; D not certain. The germline V and J ends were trimmed by 0 bases and 7 bases, with 7 bases remaining between them. The CDR3 totals 13 residues. From germline, CDR1 is SGHRS and CDR2 YFSETQ. CDR3 sequence (DNA): TGCGCCAGCAGCTTGGCGGGTGGCGGGGAGCTGTTTTTT. Translation gives CASSLAGGGELFF. The full variable domain, completed using reference TRBV5-1 and TRBJ2-2, is KAGVTQTPRYLIKTRGQQVTLSCSPISGHRSVSWYQQTPGQGLQFLFEYFSETQRNKGNFPGRFSGRQFSNSRSEMNVSTLELGDSALYLCASSLAGGGELFFGEGSRLTVL.

The chain uses TRBV10-1 and TRBJ2-4; 7 bases are a match to TRBD1. The V and J ends lost 6 bases and 0 bases, in that order; junction bases with no gene match: 2. The CDR3 consists of 14 residues. CDR1 is WNHNN, CDR2 SYGVQD, per germline (reference sequence). Here the CDR3 reads CASRTGLAKNIQYF. The CDR3 DNA sequence: TGCGCCAGCAGGACAGGGTTAGCCAAAAACATTCAGTACTTC.